The rows below give T cell receptor beta chains drawn from one sample of a study of blood T cell repertoires in COVID-19. Assay used: immunoSEQ multiplex PCR; TCRdb lists only in-frame clones, some missing. The sample lists about 240,000 clones; roughly 90% were seen once. Input material: PBMCs or T cells enriched from blood (not recorded which). These receptors all stem from a woman younger than 45 who had recovered from COVID-19. Both conserved end residues are trimmed from each CDR3. Fields, in order: V gene, J gene, CDR3 protein.

V: TRBV2
J: TRBJ2-3
CDR3: ASKMGWLEDTQY

V: TRBV28
J: TRBJ2-3
CDR3: ASSFPRTLPSGSEY

V: TRBV25-1
J: TRBJ2-5
CDR3: ASSDGLAGLHEETQY

V: TRBV5-1
J: TRBJ1-1
CDR3: ASSGQLNTEAF

V: TRBV28
J: TRBJ1-1
CDR3: ASSSVLPNTEAF

V: TRBV12-3/TRBV12-4
J: TRBJ1-2
CDR3: ASSWDSSDGYT

V: TRBV9
J: TRBJ1-3
CDR3: ASSVVPQNTIY

V: TRBV10-3
J: TRBJ2-7
CDR3: AISEPGKTGYEQY

V: TRBV7-3
J: TRBJ2-1
CDR3: ASSLPTWNRGGPSGDYNEQF

V: TRBV3-1/TRBV3-2
J: TRBJ1-3
CDR3: ASSLAGQIGNTIY

V: TRBV7-9
J: TRBJ2-2
CDR3: ASSLPGSDGELF

V: TRBV9
J: TRBJ2-7
CDR3: ASSPGTSDLREQY

V: TRBV5-4
J: TRBJ2-7
CDR3: ASSLEFPGEQY

V: TRBV5-1
J: TRBJ2-1
CDR3: ASSLTGTGWNNEQF

V: TRBV5-4
J: TRBJ1-6
CDR3: ASSLAGFRDSPLH

V: TRBV9
J: TRBJ2-2
CDR3: ASSVVGQGSGELF

V: TRBV11-2
J: TRBJ2-1
CDR3: ASSLREVDEQF

V: TRBV2
J: TRBJ1-4
CDR3: ASSDGGRREKLF

V: TRBV27
J: TRBJ2-1
CDR3: ASRQASQREPHNEQF

V: TRBV11-2
J: TRBJ1-1
CDR3: ASSPVKGQGTEAF

V: TRBV19
J: TRBJ1-2
CDR3: ASSTDRGRDYGYT

V: TRBV18
J: TRBJ2-1
CDR3: ASSRADNEQF

V: TRBV19
J: TRBJ2-5
CDR3: ASSIGSVRGETQY

V: TRBV4-2
J: TRBJ2-7
CDR3: ASSQGPAESYEQY

V: TRBV19
J: TRBJ2-1
CDR3: ASSGLRSSSYNEQF

V: TRBV11-3
J: TRBJ2-2
CDR3: ASSLTRTGELF

V: TRBV7-2
J: TRBJ1-2
CDR3: ASTILVGTGFYGYT

V: TRBV27
J: TRBJ2-2
CDR3: ASRQRELSNTGELF

V: TRBV7-3
J: TRBJ1-1
CDR3: ASSLSGNTEAF

V: TRBV4-2
J: TRBJ2-1
CDR3: ASSQLAGDHDEQF

V: TRBV5-1
J: TRBJ2-7
CDR3: ASSQGQGAGGEQY

V: TRBV28
J: TRBJ1-1
CDR3: ASSPPLKGETGNTEAF

V: TRBV5-4
J: TRBJ2-1
CDR3: ASSRPERDLYNEQF

V: TRBV28
J: TRBJ2-1
CDR3: AATRAGGGNEQF

V: TRBV4-2
J: TRBJ1-1
CDR3: ASSQVGDTEAF

V: TRBV7-2
J: TRBJ2-4
CDR3: ASSPYGTSGEAKNIQY